Sequencing of this TCR beta chain was carried out in a study of cytomegalovirus exposure and HLA in healthy donors. The germline CDR1 and CDR2 sequences are SGHNT and YENEEA. This CDR3 region has 15 residues. The V end was cut by 2 bases, the J end by 3 bases, with 14 bases between. PCR employed 60 Vbeta and 13 Jbeta primers. Data came from immunoSEQ multiplex PCR; TCRdb stores just in-frame clones and leaves some out. The sample records around 130,000 clones, approximately 80% being singletons. This clonotype was sampled from a male donor in good health and CMV-seropositive. The chain links TRBV11-3 to TRBJ2-7; possible D gene TRBD2, 6 bases. Sequenced material: PBMCs. CDR3 in DNA: TGTGCCAGCAGCTTATGGGGGAGGTTCTGCTACGAGCAGTACTTC. Its protein is CASSLWGRFCYEQYF.